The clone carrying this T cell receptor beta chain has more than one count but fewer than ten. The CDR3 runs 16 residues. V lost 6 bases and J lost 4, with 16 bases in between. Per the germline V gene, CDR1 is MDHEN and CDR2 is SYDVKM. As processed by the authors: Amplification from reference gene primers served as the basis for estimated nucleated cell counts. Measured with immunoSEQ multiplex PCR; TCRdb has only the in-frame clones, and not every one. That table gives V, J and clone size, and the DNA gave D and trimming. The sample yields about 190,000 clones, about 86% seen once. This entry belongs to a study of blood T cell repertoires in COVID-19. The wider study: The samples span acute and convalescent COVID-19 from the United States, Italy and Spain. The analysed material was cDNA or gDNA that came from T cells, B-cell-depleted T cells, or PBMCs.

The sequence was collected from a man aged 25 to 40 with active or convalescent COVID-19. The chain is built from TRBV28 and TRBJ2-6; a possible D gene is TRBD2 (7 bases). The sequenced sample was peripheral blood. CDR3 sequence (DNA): TGTGCCAGCAGACAGTTCGGGGGGCTCGGGGCCAACGTCCTGACTTTC. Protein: CASRQFGGLGANVLTF.